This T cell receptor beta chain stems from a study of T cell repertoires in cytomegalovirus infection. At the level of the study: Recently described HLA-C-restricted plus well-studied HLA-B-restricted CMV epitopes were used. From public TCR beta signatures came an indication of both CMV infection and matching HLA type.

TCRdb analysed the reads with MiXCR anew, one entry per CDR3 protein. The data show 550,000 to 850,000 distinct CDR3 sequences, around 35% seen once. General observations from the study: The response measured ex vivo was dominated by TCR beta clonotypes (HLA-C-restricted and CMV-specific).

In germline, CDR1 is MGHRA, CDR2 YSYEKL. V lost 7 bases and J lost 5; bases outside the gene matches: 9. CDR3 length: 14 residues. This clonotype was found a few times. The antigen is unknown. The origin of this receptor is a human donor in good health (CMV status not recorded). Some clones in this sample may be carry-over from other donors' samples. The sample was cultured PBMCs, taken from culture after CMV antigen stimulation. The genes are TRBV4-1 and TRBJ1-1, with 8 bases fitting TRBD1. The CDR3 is CASTRGQGRTEAFF. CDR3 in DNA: TGCGCCAGCACCCGAGGACAGGGAAGGACTGAAGCTTTCTTT.